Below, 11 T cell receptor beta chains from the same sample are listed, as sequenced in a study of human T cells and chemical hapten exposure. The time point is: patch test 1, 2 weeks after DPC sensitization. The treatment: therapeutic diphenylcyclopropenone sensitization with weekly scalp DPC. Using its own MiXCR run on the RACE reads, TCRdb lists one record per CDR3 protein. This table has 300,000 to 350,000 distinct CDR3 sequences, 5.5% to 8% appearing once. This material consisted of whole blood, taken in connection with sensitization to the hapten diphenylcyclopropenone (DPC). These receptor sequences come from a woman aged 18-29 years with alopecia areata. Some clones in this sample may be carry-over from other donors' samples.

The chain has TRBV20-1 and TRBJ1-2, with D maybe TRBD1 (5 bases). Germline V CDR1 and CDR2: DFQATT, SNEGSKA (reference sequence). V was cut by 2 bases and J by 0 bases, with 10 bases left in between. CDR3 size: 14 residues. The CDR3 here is CSARKRTTNYGYTF. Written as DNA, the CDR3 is TGCAGTGCTAGAAAAAGGACAACTAACTATGGCTACACCTTC.

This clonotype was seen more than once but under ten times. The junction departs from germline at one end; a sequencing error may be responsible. This chain's CDR3 is CVSGMTGGFDTQYF. CDR3 sequence (DNA): TGTGTGTCGGGGATGACTGGCGGTTTTGATACGCAGTATTTT. The chain carries TRBV29-1 and TRBJ2-3; D is possibly TRBD2 (5 bases). CDR3 size: 14 residues. Germline-derived CDR1 and CDR2 are SQVTM and ANQGSEA.

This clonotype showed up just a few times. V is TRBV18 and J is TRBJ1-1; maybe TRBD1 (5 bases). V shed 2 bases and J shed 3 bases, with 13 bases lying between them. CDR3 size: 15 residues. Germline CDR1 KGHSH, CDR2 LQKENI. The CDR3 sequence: CASSPLGRVHTEAFF. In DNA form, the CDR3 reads TGTGCCAGCTCACCATTAGGCAGGGTGCACACTGAAGCTTTCTTT.

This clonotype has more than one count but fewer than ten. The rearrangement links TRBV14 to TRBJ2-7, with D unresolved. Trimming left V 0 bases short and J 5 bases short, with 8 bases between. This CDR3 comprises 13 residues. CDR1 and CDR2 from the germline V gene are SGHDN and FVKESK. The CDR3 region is CASSQDLRNEQYF. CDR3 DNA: TGTGCCAGCAGCCAAGATCTAAGAAACGAGCAGTACTTC.

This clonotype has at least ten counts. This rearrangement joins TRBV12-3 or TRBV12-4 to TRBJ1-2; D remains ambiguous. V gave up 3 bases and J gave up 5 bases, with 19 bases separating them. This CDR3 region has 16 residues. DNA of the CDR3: TGTGCCAGCAGTTTTGATTCCCCAACATCCTCTTATGGCTACACCTTC. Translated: CASSFDSPTSSYGYTF.

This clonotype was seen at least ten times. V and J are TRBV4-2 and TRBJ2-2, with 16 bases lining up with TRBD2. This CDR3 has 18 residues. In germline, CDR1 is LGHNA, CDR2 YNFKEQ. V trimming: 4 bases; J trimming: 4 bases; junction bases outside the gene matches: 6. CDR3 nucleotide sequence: TGTGCCAGCAGCCCGGGACTAGCGGGGGGGCCTAGCACCGGGGAGCTGTTTTTT. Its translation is CASSPGLAGGPSTGELFF.

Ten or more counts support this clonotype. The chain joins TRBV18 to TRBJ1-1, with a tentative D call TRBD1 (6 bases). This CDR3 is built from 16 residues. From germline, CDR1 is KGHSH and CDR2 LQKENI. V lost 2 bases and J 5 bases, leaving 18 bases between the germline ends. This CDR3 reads CASSPFLQGRGTEAFF. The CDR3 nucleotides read TGTGCCAGCTCACCATTCCTGCAGGGGCGGGGGACTGAAGCTTTCTTT.

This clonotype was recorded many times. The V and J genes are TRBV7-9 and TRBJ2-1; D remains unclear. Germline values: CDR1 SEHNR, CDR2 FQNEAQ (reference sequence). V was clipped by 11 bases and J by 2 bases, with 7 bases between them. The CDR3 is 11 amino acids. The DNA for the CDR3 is TGTGCCTATCAGACCTACAATGAGCAGTTCTTC. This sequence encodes CAYQTYNEQFF. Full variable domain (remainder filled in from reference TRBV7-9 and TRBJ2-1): DTGVSQNPRHKITKRGQNVTFRCDPISEHNRLYWYRQTLGQGPEFLTYFQNEAQLEKSRLLSDRFSAERPKGSFSTLEIQRTEQGDSAMYLCAYQTYNEQFFGPGTRLTVL.

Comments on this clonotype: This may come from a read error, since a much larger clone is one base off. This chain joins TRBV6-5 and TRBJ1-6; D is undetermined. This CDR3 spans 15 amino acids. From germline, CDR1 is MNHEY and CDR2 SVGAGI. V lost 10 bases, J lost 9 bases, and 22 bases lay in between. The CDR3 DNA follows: TGTGCCAACAAGCCGGGCCATACTTCGGGTTCACCCCTCCACTTT. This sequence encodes CANKPGHTSGSPLHF.

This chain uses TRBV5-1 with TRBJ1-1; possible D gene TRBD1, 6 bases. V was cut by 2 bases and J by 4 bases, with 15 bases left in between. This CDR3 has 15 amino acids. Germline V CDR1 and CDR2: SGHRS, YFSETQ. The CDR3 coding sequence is TGCGCCAGCAGCTTCACAGGGCAAGGGGTCACTGAAGCTTTCTTT. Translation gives CASSFTGQGVTEAFF. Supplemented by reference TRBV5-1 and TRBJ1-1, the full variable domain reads KAGVTQTPRYLIKTRGQQVTLSCSPISGHRSVSWYQQTPGQGLQFLFEYFSETQRNKGNFPGRFSGRQFSNSRSEMNVSTLELGDSALYLCASSFTGQGVTEAFFGQGTRLTVV.

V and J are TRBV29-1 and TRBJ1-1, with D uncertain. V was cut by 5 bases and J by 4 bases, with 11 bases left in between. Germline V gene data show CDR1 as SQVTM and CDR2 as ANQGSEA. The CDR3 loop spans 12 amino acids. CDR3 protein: CSVPDKGTEAFF. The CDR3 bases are TGCAGCGTTCCCGACAAGGGCACTGAAGCTTTCTTT.